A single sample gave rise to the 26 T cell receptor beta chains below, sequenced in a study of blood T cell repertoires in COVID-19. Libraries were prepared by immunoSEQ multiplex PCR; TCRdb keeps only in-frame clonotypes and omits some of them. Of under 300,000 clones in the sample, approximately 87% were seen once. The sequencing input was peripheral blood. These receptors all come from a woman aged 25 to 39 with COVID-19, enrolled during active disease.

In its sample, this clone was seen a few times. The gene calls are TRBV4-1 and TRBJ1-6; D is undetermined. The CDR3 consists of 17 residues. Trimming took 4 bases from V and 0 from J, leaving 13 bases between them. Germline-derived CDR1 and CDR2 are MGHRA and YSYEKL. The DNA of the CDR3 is TGCGCCAGCAGCCCTGGAGGTGAGGGCTCCTATAATTCACCCCTCCACTTT. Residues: CASSPGGEGSYNSPLHF.

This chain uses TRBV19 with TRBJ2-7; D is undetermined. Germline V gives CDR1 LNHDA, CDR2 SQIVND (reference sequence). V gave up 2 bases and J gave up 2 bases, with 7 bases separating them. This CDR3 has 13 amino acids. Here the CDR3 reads CASSISRAYEQYF. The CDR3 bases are TGTGCCAGTAGTATAAGTCGGGCCTACGAGCAGTACTTC.

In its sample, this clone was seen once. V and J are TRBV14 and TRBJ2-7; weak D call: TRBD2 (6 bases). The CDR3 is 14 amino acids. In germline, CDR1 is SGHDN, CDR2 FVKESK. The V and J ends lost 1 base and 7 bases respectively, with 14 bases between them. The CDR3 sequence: CASSQVMSGGEQYF. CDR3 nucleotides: TGTGCCAGCAGCCAAGTGATGTCTGGGGGGGAGCAGTACTTC.

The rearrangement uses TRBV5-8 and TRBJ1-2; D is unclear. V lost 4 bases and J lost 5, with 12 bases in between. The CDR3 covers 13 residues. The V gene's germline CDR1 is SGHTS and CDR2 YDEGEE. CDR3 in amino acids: CASSPLVRYGYTF. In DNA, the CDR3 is TGTGCCAGCAGCCCCTTAGTTAGATATGGCTACACCTTC.

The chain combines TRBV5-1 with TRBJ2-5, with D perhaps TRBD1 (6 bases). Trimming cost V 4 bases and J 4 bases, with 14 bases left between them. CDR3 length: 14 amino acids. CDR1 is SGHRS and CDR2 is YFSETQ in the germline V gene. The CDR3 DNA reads TGCGCCAGCAGCCAGGGGAATTTGTTAGAGACCCAGTACTTC. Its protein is CASSQGNLLETQYF.

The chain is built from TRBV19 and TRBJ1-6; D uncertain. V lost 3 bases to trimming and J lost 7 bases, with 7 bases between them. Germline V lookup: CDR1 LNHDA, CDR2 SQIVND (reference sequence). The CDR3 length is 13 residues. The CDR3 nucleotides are TGTGCCAGTAGTATTTCCCAAAATTCACCCCTCCACTTT. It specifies CASSISQNSPLHF. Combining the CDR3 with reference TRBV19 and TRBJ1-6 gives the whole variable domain DGGITQSPKYLFRKEGQNVTLSCEQNLNHDAMYWYRQDPGQGLRLIYYSQIVNDFQKGDIAEGYSVSREKKESFPLTVTSAQKNPTAFYLCASSISQNSPLHFGNGTRLTVT.

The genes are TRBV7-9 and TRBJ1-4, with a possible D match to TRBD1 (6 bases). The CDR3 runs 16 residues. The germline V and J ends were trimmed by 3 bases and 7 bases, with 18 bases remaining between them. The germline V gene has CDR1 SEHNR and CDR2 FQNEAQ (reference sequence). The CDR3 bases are TGTGCCAGCAGCTTCGGGACATTTCGGGCGAGTGAAAAACTGTTTTTT. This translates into CASSFGTFRASEKLFF.

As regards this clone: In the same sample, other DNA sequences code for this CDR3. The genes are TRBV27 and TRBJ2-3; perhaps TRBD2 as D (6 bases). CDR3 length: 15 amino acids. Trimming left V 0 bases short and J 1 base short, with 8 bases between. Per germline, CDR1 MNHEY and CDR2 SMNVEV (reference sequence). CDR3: CASSLSSGGTDTQYF. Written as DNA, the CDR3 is TGTGCCAGCAGTTTATCTAGCGGAGGCACAGATACGCAGTATTTT.

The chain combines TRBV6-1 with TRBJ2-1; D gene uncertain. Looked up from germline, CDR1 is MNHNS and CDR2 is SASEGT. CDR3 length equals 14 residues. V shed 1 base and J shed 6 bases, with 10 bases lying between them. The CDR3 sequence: CASSEGARPNEQFF. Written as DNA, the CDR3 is TGTGCCAGCAGTGAAGGTGCCAGGCCCAATGAGCAGTTCTTC.

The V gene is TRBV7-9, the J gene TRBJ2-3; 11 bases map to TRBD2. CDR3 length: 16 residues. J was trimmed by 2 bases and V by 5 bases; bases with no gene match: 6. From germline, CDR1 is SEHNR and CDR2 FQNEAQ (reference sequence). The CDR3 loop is CASSDGTSGYTDTQYF. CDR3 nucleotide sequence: TGTGCCAGCAGCGACGGGACTAGCGGTTACACAGATACGCAGTATTTT.

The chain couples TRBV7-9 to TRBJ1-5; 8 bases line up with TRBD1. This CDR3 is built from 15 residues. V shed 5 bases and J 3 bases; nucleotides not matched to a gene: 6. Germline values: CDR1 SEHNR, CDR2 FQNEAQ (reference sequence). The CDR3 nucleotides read TGTGCCAGCAGCAGTGACAGGGGCATCAATCAGCCCCAGCATTTT. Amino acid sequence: CASSSDRGINQPQHF.

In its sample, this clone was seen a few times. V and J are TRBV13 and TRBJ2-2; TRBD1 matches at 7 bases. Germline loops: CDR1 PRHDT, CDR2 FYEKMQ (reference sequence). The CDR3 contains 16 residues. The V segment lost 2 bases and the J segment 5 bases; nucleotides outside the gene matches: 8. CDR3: CASSLYGTASTGELFF. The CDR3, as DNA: TGTGCCAGCAGCTTATATGGGACAGCTTCAACCGGGGAGCTGTTTTTT.

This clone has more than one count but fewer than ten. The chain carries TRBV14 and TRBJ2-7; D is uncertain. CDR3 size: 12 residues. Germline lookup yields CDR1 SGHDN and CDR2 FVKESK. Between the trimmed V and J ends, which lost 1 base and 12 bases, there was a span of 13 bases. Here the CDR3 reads CASSQAYNSPYF. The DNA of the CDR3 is TGTGCCAGCAGCCAAGCTTACAATTCGCCGTACTTC.

CDR3 nucleotide sequence: TGTGCCAGCAGCCAAGGGACACTCTACGAGCAGTACTTC. Translation gives CASSQGTLYEQYF. The chain uses TRBV3-1 (or the pseudogene TRBV3-2) and TRBJ2-7, with D possibly being TRBD1 (5 bases). The germline gives CDR1 LGHDT, CDR2 YNNKEL (reference sequence). Trimming pared 1 base from V and 3 bases from J, leaving 7 bases between. The CDR3 has 13 residues.

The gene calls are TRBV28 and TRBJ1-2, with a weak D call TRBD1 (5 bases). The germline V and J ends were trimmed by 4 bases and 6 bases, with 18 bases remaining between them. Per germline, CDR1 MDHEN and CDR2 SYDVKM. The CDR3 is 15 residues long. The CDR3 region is CASSSLNTGRNGYTF. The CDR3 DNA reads TGTGCCAGCAGTTCCCTCAATACAGGTCGAAATGGCTACACCTTC.

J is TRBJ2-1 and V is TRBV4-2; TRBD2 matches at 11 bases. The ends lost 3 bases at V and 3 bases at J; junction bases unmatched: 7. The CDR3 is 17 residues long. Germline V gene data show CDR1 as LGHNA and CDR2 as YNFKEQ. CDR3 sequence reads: CASSQTTSGGDYNEQFF. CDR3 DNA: TGTGCCAGCAGCCAGACCACTAGCGGGGGAGACTACAATGAGCAGTTCTTC.

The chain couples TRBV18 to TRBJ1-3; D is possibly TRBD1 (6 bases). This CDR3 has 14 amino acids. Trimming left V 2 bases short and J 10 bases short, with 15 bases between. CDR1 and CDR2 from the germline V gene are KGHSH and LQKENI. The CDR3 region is CASSPSRGGETIYF. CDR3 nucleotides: TGTGCCAGCTCACCATCCAGGGGTGGAGAAACCATATATTTT.

The CDR3 sequence: CASTSLLADEQFF. DNA for the CDR3: TGTGCCAGCACCTCATTACTAGCGGACGAGCAGTTCTTC. The rearrangement uses TRBV2 and TRBJ2-1; 8 nucleotides match TRBD2. The ends lost 7 bases at V and 10 bases at J; junction bases unmatched: 9. The CDR3 totals 13 residues. From germline, CDR1 is SNHLY and CDR2 FYNNEI.

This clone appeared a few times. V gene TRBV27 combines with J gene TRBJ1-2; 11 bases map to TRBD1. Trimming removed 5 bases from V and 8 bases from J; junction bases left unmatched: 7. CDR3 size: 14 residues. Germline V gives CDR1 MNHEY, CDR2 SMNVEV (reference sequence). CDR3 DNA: TGTGCCAGCAGTGGGGGACAGGGGGTTTTCGGCTACACCTTC. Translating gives CASSGGQGVFGYTF.

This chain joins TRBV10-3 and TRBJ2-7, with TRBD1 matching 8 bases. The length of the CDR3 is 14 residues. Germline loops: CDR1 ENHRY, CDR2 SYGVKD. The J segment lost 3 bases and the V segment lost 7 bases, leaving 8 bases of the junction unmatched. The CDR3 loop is CAIKRTGQGYEQYF. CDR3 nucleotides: TGTGCCATCAAACGGACAGGGCAGGGCTACGAGCAGTACTTC.

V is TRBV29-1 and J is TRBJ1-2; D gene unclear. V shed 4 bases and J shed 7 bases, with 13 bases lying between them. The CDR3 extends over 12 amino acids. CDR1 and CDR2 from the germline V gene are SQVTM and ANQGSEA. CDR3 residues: CSVASVWSGYTF. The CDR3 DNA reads TGCAGCGTTGCCTCCGTCTGGAGTGGCTACACCTTC.

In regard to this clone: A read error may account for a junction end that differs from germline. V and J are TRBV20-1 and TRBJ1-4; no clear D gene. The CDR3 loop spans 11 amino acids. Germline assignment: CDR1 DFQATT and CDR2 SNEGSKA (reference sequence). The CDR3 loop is CSARGGRSPHF. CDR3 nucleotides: TGCAGTGCTAGAGGCGGGAGAAGCCCCCATTTT.

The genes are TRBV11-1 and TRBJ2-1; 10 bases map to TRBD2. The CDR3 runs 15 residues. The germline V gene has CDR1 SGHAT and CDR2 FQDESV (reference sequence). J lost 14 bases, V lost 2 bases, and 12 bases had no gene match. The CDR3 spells CASSLSPSGGYREFF. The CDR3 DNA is TGTGCCAGCAGCTTAAGCCCTAGCGGGGGCTACCGGGAGTTCTTC. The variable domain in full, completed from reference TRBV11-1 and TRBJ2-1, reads EAEVAQSPRYKITEKSQAVAFWCDPISGHATLYWYRQILGQGPELLVQFQDESVVDDSQLPKDRFSAERLKGVDSTLKIQPAELGDSAMYLCASSLSPSGGYREFFGPGTRLTVL.

In DNA, the CDR3 is TGTGCCTGGAGGCGGCTGAACACTGAAGCTTTCTTT. As protein: CAWRRLNTEAFF. This rearrangement joins TRBV30 to TRBJ1-1; the D is unclear. Germline V gives CDR1 GTSNPN, CDR2 SVGIG (reference sequence). V was clipped by 3 bases and J by 0 bases, with 5 bases between them. This CDR3 region has 12 residues.

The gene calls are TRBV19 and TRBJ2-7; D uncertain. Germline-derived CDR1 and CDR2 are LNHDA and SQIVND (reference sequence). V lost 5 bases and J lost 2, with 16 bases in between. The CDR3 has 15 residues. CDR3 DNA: TGTGCCAGTAGTGACAATACCCTACGACCCTACGAGCAGTACTTC. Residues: CASSDNTLRPYEQYF.

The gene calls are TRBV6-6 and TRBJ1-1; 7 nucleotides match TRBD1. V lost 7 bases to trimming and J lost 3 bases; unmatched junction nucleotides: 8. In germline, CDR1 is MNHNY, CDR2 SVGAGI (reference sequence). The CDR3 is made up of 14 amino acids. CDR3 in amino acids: CASIFDRVYTEAFF. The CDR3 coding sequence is TGTGCCAGCATCTTCGACAGGGTGTACACTGAAGCTTTCTTT.